This TCR beta chain was identified during a study of graft-versus-host responses after intestinal transplantation. Across the study: Recipients were all induced with anti-thymocyte globulin, then given tacrolimus and steroids for about 3 years. Study-wide results and limits: The study found high graft-versus-host to host-versus-graft clonal ratios in allografts of patients with graft-donor T cell macrochimerism. Analysis identified GvH clones in recipient marrow, with some appearing first in ileum or blood. Early after transplant, HvG clones declined as circulating GvH clones peaked.

A remark on this clone: Its antigen is undetermined. Other DNA sequences from this sample encode an identical CDR3 as well.

Clones were read by immunoSEQ multiplex PCR, and TCRdb kept only the in-frame ones, dropping some. This sample has about 90,000 clones; about 91% occur once, and the top ten carry 0.3% to 0.45%. V was pared by 0 bases and J by 3 bases, with 6 bases between. Germline loops: CDR1 GTSNPN, CDR2 SVGIG (reference sequence). This CDR3 is built from 13 residues. This receptor was taken from a human donor who was the organ donor for an intestinal transplant. The sequenced sample was unstimulated CD4+ T cells sorted from spleen or lymph node cells, obtained before transplant. The chain joins TRBV30 to TRBJ1-5; no firm D call. The CDR3 region has the DNA TGTGCCTGGAGTGTACAGTCCAATCAGCCCCAGCATTTT. Translating it yields CAWSVQSNQPQHF.